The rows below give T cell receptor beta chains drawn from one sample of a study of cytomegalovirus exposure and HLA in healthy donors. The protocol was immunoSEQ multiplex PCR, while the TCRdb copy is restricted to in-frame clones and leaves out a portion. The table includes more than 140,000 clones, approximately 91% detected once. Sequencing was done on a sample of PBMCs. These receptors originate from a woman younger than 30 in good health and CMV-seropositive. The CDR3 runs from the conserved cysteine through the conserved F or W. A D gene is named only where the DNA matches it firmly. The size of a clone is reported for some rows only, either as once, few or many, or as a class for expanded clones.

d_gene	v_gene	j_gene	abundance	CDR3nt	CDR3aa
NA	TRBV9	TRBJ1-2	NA	TGTGCCAGCAGCGTAAGTTCAGGGTCTTATGGCTACACCTTC	CASSVSSGSYGYTF
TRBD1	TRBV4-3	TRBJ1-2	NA	TGCGCCAGCAGCCAAGATCCCGGACAGGGGCACAGCTATGGCTACACCTTC	CASSQDPGQGHSYGYTF
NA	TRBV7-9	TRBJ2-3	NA	TGTGCCAGCTCGGGAGAGGGCAACACAGATACGCAGTATTTT	CASSGEGNTDTQYF
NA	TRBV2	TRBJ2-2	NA	TGTGCCAGCAGTTATAGCACAAGGGAGCTGTTTTTT	CASSYSTRELFF
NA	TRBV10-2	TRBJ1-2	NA	TGCGCCAGCAGAGACCGGGACTCCTTCAGTCATGGCTACACCTTC	CASRDRDSFSHGYTF
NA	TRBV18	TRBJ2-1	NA	TGTGCCAGCTCACAACAGGTTGACAATGAGCAGTTCTTC	CASSQQVDNEQFF
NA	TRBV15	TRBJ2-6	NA	TGTGCCACCAGCCCAGGGAACTCTGGGGCCAACGTCCTGACTTTC	CATSPGNSGANVLTF
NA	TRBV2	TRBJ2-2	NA	TGTGCCAGCAGTGTTGCGGCGGGGCCCGGGGAGCTGTTTTTT	CASSVAAGPGELFF
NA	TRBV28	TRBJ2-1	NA	TGTGCCAGTAGCGACCCGAGCTACAATGAGCAGTTCTTC	CASSDPSYNEQFF
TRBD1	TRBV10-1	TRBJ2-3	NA	TGCGCCAGCAGTGACGGGACAGGCCCTCGGTATACGCAGTATTTT	CASSDGTGPRYTQYF
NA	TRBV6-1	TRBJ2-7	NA	TGTGCCAGCAGTGAACAGACAGGCGGATCCTACGAGCAGTACTTC	CASSEQTGGSYEQYF
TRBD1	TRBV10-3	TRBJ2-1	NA	TGTGCCATCAGGCCCACCTCGGGACAGGGGGACAATGAGCAGTTCTTC	CAIRPTSGQGDNEQFF
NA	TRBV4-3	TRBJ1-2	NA	TGCGCCAGCAGCCAGGTCGCAGGGTTCAACTATGGCTACACCTTC	CASSQVAGFNYGYTF
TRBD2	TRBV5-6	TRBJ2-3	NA	TGTGCCAGCAGCCAAAGCACTCTAGCGGTTCACACAGATACGCAGTATTTT	CASSQSTLAVHTDTQYF
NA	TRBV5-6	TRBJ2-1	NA	TGTGCCAGCAGCTTTTCGGGGGTAAACAATGAGCAGTTCTTC	CASSFSGVNNEQFF
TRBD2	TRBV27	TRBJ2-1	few	TGTGCCAGCACATTGAACCTTGGCGGGGGGTATGCTGAGCAGTTCTTC	CASTLNLGGGYAEQFF
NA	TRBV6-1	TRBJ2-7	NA	TGTGCCAGCAGGGACAAAACCTACGAGCAGTACTTC	CASRDKTYEQYF
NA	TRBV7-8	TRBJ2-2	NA	TGTGCCAGCAGCTTATATGGTATTGCACAGCAGAATACCGGGGAGCTGTTTTTT	CASSLYGIAQQNTGELFF
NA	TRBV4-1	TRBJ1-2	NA	TGCGCCAGCAGCCAATATCAGGGGAGCTATGGCTACACCTTC	CASSQYQGSYGYTF
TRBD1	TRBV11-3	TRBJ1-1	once	TGTGCCAGCAGCCCGCCAGACAGGGTTGTAGGCACTGAAGCTTTCTTT	CASSPPDRVVGTEAFF
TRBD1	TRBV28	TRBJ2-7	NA	TGTGCCAGCACCGGACAGGGAACCTACGAGCAGTACTTC	CASTGQGTYEQYF
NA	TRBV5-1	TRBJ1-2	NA	TGCGCCAGCAGCTTGGAGGCAGGGAATTACTATGGCTACACCTTC	CASSLEAGNYYGYTF
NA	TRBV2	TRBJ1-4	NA	TGTGCCGGAACAGGGATGACTAATGAAAAACTGTTTTTT	CAGTGMTNEKLFF
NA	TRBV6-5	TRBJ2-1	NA	TGTGCCAGCAGTTACGGGGGCTGGGAATACAATGAGCAGTTCTTC	CASSYGGWEYNEQFF
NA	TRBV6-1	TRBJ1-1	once	TGTGCCAGCAGCCTGACTGAAGCTTTCTTT	CASSLTEAFF
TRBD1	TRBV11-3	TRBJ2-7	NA	TGTGCCAGCAGCTTAGTTAAGGGGGCAGGTGAGCAGTACTTC	CASSLVKGAGEQYF
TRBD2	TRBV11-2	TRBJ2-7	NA	TGTGCCAGCAGCTTCTTCAGCGGGGGCGGATACGAGCAGTACTTC	CASSFFSGGGYEQYF
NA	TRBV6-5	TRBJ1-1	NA	TGTGCCAGCAGTTACGGCAGGGGGAACACTGAAGCTTTCTTT	CASSYGRGNTEAFF
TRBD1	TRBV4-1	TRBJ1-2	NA	TGCGCCAGCAGCCAAGGCGATGGGACAGTTTTTCATGGCTACACCTTC	CASSQGDGTVFHGYTF